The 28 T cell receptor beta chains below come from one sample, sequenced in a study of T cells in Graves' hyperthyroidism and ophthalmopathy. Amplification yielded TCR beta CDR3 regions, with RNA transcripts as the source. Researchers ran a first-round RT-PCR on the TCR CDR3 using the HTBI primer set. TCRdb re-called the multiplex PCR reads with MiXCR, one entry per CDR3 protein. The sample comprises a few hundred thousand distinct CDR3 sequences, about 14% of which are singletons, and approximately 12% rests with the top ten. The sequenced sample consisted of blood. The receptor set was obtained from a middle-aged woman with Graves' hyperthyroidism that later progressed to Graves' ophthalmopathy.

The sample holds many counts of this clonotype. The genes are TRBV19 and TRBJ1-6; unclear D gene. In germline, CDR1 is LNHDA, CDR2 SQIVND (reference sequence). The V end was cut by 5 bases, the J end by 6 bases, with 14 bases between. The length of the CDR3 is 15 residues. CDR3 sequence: CASSVASSVNSPLHF. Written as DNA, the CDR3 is TGTGCCAGTAGTGTAGCATCGAGCGTTAATTCACCCCTCCACTTT.

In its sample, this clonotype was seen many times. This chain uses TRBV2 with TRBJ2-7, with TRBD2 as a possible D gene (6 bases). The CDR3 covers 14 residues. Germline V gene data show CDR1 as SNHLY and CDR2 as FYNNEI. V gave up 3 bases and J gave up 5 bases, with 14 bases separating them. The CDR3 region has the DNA TGTGCCAGCAGTGATTACGGGAGTTATAACGAGCAGTACTTC. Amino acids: CASSDYGSYNEQYF.

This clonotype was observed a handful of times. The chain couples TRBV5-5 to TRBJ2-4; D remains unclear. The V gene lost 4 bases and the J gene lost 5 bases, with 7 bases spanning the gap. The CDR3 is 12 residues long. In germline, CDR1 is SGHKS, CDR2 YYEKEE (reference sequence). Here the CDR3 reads CASSRTENIQYF. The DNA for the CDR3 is TGTGCCAGCAGCCGGACGGAAAACATTCAGTACTTC.

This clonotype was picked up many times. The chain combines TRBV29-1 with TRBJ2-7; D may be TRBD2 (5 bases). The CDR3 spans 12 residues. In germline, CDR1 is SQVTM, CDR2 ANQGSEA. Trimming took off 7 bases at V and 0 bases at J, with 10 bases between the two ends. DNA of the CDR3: TGCAGCGCTAGCAAGGGCTCCTACGAGCAGTACTTC. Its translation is CSASKGSYEQYF.

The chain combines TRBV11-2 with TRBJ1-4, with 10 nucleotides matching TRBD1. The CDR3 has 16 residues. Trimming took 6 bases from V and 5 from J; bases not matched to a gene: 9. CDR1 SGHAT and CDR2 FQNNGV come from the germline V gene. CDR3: CASRPGQGRANEKLFF. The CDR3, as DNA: TGTGCCAGCAGACCGGGACAGGGGCGGGCGAATGAAAAACTGTTTTTT.

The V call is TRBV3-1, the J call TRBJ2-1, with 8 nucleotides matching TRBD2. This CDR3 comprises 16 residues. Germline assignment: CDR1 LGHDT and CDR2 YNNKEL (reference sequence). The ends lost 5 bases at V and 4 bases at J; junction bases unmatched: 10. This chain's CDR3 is CASSLVGLAEYNEQFF. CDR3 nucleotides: TGTGCCAGCAGCTTGGTAGGACTAGCAGAATACAATGAGCAGTTCTTC.

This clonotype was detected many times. CDR3 protein: CATSRDLTGGPDNEQFF. CDR3 in DNA: TGTGCCACCAGCAGAGATTTAACGGGAGGGCCGGACAATGAGCAGTTCTTC. The chain combines TRBV15 with TRBJ2-1, with 8 bases fitting TRBD2. This CDR3 has 17 amino acids. The V gene's germline CDR1 is LNHNV and CDR2 YYDKDF (reference sequence). V lost 0 bases and J lost 5; bases outside the gene matches: 9.

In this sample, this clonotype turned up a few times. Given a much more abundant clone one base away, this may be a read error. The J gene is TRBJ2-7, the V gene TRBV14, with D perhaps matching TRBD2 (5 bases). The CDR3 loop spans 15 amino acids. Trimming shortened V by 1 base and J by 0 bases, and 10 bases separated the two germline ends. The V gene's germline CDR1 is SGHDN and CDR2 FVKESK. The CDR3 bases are TGTGCCAGCAGCCAAGTTCGGCGGGCCTCCTACGAGCAGTACTTC. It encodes CASSQVRRASYEQYF.

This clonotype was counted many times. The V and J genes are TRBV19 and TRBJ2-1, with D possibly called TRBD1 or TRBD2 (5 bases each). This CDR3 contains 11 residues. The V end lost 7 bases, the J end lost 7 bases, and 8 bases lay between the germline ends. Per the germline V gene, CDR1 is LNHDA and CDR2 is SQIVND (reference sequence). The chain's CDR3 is CASIWGNEQFF. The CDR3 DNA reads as TGTGCCAGTATTTGGGGGAATGAGCAGTTCTTC. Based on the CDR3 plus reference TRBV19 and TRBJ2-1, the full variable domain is DGGITQSPKYLFRKEGQNVTLSCEQNLNHDAMYWYRQDPGQGLRLIYYSQIVNDFQKGDIAEGYSVSREKKESFPLTVTSAQKNPTAFYLCASIWGNEQFFGPGTRLTVL.

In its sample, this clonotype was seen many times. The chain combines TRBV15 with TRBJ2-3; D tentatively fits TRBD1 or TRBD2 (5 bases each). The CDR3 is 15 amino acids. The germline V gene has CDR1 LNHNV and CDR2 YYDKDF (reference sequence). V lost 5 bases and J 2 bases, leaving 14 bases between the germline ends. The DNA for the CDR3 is TGTGCCACCAGCGTCCGGGACCTACTCACAGATACGCAGTATTTT. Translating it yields CATSVRDLLTDTQYF.

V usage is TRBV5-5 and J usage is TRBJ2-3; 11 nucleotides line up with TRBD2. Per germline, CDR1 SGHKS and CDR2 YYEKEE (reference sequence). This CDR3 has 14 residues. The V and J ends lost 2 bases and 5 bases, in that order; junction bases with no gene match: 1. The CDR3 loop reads CASSFLAGGDTQYF. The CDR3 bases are TGTGCCAGCAGCTTCCTAGCGGGAGGAGATACGCAGTATTTT.

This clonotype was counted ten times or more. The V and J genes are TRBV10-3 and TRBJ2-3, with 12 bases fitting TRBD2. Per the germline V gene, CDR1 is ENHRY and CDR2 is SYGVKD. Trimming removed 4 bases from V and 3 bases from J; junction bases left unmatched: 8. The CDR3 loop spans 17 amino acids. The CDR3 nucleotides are TGTGCCATCAGTGTGAGACTAGCGGGAGTTGGTACAGATACGCAGTATTTT. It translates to CAISVRLAGVGTDTQYF.

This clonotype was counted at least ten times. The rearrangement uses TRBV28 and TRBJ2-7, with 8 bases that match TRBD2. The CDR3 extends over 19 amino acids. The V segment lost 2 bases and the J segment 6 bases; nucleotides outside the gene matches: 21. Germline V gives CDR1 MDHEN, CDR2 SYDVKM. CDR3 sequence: CASSLAGGIFESGPGEQYF. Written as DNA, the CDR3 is TGTGCCAGCAGTTTAGCGGGAGGAATTTTTGAGAGCGGGCCGGGCGAGCAGTACTTC.

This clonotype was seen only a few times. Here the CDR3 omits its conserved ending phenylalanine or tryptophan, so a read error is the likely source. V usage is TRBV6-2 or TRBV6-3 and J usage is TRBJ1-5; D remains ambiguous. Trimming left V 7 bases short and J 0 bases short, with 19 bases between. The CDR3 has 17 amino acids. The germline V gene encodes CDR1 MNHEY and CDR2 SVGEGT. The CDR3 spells CASTHFLLAYSNQPQHL. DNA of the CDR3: TGTGCCAGCACGCACTTCCTCCTGGCTTATAGCAATCAGCCCCAGCATCTT.

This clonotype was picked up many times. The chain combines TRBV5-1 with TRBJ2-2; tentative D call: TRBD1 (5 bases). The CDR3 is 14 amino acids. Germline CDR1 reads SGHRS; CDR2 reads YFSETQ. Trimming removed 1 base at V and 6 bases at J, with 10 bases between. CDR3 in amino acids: CASSLQGFPGELFF. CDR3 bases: TGCGCCAGCAGCTTGCAGGGTTTTCCCGGGGAGCTGTTTTTT.

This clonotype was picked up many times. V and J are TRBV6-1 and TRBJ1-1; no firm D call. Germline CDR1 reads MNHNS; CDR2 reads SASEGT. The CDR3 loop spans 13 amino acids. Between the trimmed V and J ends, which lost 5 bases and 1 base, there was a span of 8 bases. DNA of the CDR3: TGTGCCAGCAGTCGCGACCCGAACACTGAAGCTTTCTTT. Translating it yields CASSRDPNTEAFF.

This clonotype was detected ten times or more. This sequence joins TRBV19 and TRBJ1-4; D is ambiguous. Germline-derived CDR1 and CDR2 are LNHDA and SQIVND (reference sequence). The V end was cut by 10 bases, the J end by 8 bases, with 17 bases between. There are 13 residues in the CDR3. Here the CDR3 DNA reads TGTGCCACGGGATGGAGGGCAGGAGAAAAACTGTTTTTT. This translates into CATGWRAGEKLFF.

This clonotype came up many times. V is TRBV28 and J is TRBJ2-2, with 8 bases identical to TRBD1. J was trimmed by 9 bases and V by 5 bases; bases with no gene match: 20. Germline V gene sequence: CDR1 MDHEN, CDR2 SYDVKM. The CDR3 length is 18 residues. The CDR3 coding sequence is TGTGCCAGCAGTACACGGACAGGGCCAACCTCCTACCATCGGGAGCTGTTTTTT. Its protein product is CASSTRTGPTSYHRELFF.

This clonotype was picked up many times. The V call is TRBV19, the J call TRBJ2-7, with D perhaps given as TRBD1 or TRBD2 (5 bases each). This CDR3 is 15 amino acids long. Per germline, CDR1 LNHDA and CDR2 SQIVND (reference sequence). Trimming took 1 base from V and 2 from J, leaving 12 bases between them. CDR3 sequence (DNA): TGTGCCAGTAGTATAGCCGGGACGGGAACCTACGAGCAGTACTTC. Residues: CASSIAGTGTYEQYF.

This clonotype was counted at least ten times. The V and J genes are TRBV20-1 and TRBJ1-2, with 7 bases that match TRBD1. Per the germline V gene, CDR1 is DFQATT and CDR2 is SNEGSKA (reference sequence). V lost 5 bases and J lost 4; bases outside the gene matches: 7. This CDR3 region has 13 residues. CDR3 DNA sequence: TGCAGTGCTGCGGCTGACAGGGTCTATGGCTACACCTTC. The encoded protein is CSAAADRVYGYTF.

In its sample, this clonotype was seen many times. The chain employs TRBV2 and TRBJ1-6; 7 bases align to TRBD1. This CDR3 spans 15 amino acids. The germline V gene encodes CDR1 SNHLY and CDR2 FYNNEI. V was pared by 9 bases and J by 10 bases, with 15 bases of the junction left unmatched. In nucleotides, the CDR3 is TGTGCCAGTCAAGTTACAGGGGAGAGTTGGTCACCCCTCCACTTT. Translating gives CASQVTGESWSPLHF.

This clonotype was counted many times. The CDR3: CASSGSGAVSHTGELFF. The CDR3 nucleotides read TGTGCCAGCAGCGGATCGGGAGCGGTATCTCACACCGGGGAGCTGTTTTTT. This chain connects TRBV11-2 to TRBJ2-2, with D possibly TRBD2 on 6 matching bases. Germline V lookup: CDR1 SGHAT, CDR2 FQNNGV. This CDR3 is built from 17 residues. V lost 5 bases, J lost 3 bases, and 19 bases lay in between.

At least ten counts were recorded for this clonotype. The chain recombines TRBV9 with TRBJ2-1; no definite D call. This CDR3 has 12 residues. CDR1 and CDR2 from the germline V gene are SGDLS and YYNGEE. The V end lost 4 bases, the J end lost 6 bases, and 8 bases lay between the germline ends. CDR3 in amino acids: CASSTLGNEQFF. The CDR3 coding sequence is TGTGCCAGCAGCACCCTCGGCAATGAGCAGTTCTTC.

CDR3 sequence reads: CASSFQGGTEAFF. CDR3 in DNA: TGTGCCAGCAGCTTCCAGGGTGGCACTGAAGCTTTCTTT. The chain uses TRBV7-9 and TRBJ1-1; perhaps TRBD1 as D (5 bases). This CDR3 region has 13 residues. V lost 3 bases, J lost 4 bases, and 9 bases lay in between. The germline V gene encodes CDR1 SEHNR and CDR2 FQNEAQ (reference sequence).

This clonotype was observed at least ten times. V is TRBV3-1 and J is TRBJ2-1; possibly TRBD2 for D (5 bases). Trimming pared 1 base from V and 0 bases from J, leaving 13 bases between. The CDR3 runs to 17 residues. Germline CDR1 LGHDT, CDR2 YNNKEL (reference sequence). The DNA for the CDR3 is TGTGCCAGCAGCCAAGTGGGCGGGCTCAGCTCCTACAATGAGCAGTTCTTC. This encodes CASSQVGGLSSYNEQFF.

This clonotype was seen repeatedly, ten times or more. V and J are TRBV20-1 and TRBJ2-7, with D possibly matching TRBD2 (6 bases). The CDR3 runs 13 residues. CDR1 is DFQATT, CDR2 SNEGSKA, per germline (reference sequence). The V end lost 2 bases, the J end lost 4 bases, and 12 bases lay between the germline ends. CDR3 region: CSARPGGAYEQYF. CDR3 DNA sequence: TGCAGTGCTAGACCGGGCGGGGCATACGAGCAGTACTTC.

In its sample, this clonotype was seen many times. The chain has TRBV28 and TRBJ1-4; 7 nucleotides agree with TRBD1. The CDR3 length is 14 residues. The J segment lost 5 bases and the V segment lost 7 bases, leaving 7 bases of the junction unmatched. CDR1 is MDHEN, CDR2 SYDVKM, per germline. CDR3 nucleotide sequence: TGTGCCAGCACGACTGGGACAGTCAATGAAAAACTGTTTTTT. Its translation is CASTTGTVNEKLFF.

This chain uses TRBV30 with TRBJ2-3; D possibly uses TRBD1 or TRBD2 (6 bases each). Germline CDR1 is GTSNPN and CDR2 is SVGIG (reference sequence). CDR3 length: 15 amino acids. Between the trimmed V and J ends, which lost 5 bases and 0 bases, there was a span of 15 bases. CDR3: CAWSEQGLSTDTQYF. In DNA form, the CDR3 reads TGTGCCTGGTCCGAACAGGGACTTAGCACAGATACGCAGTATTTT. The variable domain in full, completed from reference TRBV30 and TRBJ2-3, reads SQTIHQWPATLVQPVGSPLSLECTVEGTSNPNLYWYRQAAGRGLQLLFYSVGIGQISSEVPQNLSASRPQDRQFILSSKKLLLSDSGFYLCAWSEQGLSTDTQYFGPGTRLTVL.